Shown below are 6 T cell receptor beta chains from a single sample sequenced in a study of blood T cell repertoires in COVID-19 (dated by TCRdb to 2018 to 2021). The library came from the immunoSEQ multiplex PCR assay. TCRdb stores this immuneACCESS table with in-frame sequences only. Part of the clones is absent; in the studies checked, under half of the shortfall reflects unresolved V genes, and no reason is known for the rest. The sample data list 350,000 to 400,000 clones, and just under 90% of these were observed just once. Clones ranked in the top ten supply 1.7% of the sample. Sequenced sample: PBMCs or T cells enriched from blood (not recorded which). The receptors originated from a woman aged 25 to 39 who had recovered from COVID-19.

CDR3 region: CASSSGQIRQPQHF. CDR3 DNA sequence: TGTGCCAGCAGCTCGGGACAAATAAGGCAGCCCCAGCATTTT. V usage is TRBV11-2 and J usage is TRBJ1-5, with D tentatively TRBD1 (6 bases). The V end lost 4 bases, the J end lost 7 bases, and 14 bases lay between the germline ends. The CDR3 has 14 residues. Germline V gene sequence: CDR1 SGHAT, CDR2 FQNNGV.

The rearrangement uses TRBV7-9 and TRBJ1-4; D is ambiguous. Between the trimmed V and J ends, which lost 3 bases and 0 bases, there was a span of 8 bases. Germline values: CDR1 SEHNR, CDR2 FQNEAQ (reference sequence). The CDR3 is made up of 15 amino acids. This CDR3 reads CASSLFGATNEKLFF. The CDR3 DNA reads TGTGCCAGCAGCTTGTTCGGGGCAACTAATGAAAAACTGTTTTTT.

The chain employs TRBV28 and TRBJ2-3; the match to TRBD2 covers 10 bases. Unmatched junction bases numbered 6, after V lost 5 bases and J lost 4 bases. The CDR3 is 15 residues long. The germline V gene has CDR1 MDHEN and CDR2 SYDVKM. Here the CDR3 reads CASSLLAGASDTQYF. CDR3 sequence (DNA): TGTGCCAGCAGTCTCCTAGCGGGGGCCTCAGATACGCAGTATTTT.

V is TRBV10-2 and J is TRBJ1-6, with 8 bases lining up with TRBD1. The V and J ends lost 6 bases and 10 bases, in that order; junction bases with no gene match: 5. Germline V CDR1 and CDR2: WSHSY, SAAADI. The CDR3 sequence is 13 residues long. In DNA, the CDR3 is TGCGCCAGCAGGCAGGGGGCGGGATCACCCCTCCACTTT. The encoded protein is CASRQGAGSPLHF.

This sequence joins TRBV24-1 and TRBJ1-1; 7 bases align to TRBD1. This CDR3 is 15 amino acids long. The J segment lost 6 bases and the V segment lost 7 bases, leaving 13 bases of the junction unmatched. CDR1 is KGHDR and CDR2 is SFDVKD in the germline V gene. CDR3 DNA sequence: TGTGCCACCAGCGATAGACAGGGAGTGAGCTCTGAAGCTTTCTTT. This gives the protein CATSDRQGVSSEAFF.

The chain uses TRBV10-3 and TRBJ1-2; D not resolved. Germline CDR1 is ENHRY and CDR2 is SYGVKD. The length of the CDR3 is 12 residues. Trimming left V 3 bases short and J 1 base short, with 3 bases between. CDR3 protein: CAISDLNYGYTF. The CDR3 DNA sequence: TGTGCCATCAGTGACCTTAACTATGGCTACACCTTC.